The clone carrying this T cell receptor (beta chain) was seen a single time. These data are taken from a study of cytomegalovirus exposure and HLA in healthy donors. Use of 60 Vbeta and 13 Jbeta primers characterized the PCR. Clones were read by immunoSEQ multiplex PCR, and TCRdb kept only the in-frame ones, dropping some. This sample has about 150,000 clones, with roughly 90% found just once. The CDR3 is 17 residues long. The V gene end was trimmed by 0 bases and the J gene end by 0 bases; junction bases not matched to a gene: 6. Germline CDR1 is SGDLS and CDR2 is YYNGEE. The V gene is TRBV9, the J gene TRBJ1-3, with 7 nucleotides matching TRBD1. Input material: PBMCs. The origin of this receptor is a woman in her thirties or forties in good health and CMV-seronegative. CDR3 bases: TGTGCCAGCAGCGTAGCCGGAGGGGGCCACTCTGGAAACACCATATATTTT. It translates to CASSVAGGGHSGNTIYF.